The 26 T cell receptor beta chains below come from one sample, sequenced in a study of blood T cells in healthy people across ages. A sample-barcoded 5' primer and a J-beta primer mix were used in a second PCR of about 6 to 12 cycles. One entry per CDR3 protein results from TCRdb running MiXCR on the 5' RACE reads. Among under 800,000 distinct CDR3 sequences listed, around 20% were seen once. The source material was blood. All receptors derive from an older man in good health.

The chain recombines TRBV7-2 with TRBJ1-4; the D is unclear. The CDR3 consists of 14 residues. Trimming removed 5 bases at V and 8 bases at J, with 15 bases between. Germline CDR1 is SGHTA and CDR2 is FQGNSA. The CDR3 region has the DNA TGTGCCAGCAGCGTGGACGGCCTTCGGGAAAAACTGTTTTTT. The encoded protein is CASSVDGLREKLFF.

The V gene is TRBV6-5, the J gene TRBJ2-2; D is unclear. The germline CDR1 and CDR2 sequences are MNHEY and SVGAGI. Between the trimmed V and J ends, which lost 6 bases and 1 base, there was a span of 12 bases. This CDR3 region has 15 residues. The CDR3 DNA reads as TGTGCCAGCAGGAACTTGGACCTGAACACCGGGGAGCTGTTTTTT. Its protein product is CASRNLDLNTGELFF.

Only a few counts were recorded for this clonotype. V and J are TRBV28 and TRBJ2-3; D is unresolved. The V gene's germline CDR1 is MDHEN and CDR2 SYDVKM. V was pared by 7 bases and J by 6 bases, with 5 bases between. The CDR3 length is 10 residues. CDR3 bases: TGTGCCAGCATCGGGGATACGCAGTATTTT. Protein product: CASIGDTQYF.

This clonotype was seen only a few times. This chain connects TRBV27 to TRBJ2-5, with 7 positions matching TRBD1. There are 15 residues in the CDR3. The V gene's germline CDR1 is MNHEY and CDR2 SMNVEV (reference sequence). V was clipped by 6 bases and J by 1 base; unmatched bases: 8. The CDR3 DNA sequence: TGTGCCAGCAGCGCCGACAGGGAGTTCCAAGAGACCCAGTACTTC. Translation gives CASSADREFQETQYF.

CDR3 bases: TGTGCCAGCATAAGCGGTACCGGGGAGCTGTTTTTT. Protein: CASISGTGELFF. The rearrangement links TRBV6-5 to TRBJ2-2, with D possibly being TRBD2 (5 bases). Trimming cost V 7 bases and J 5 bases, with 8 bases left between them. Germline V gene sequence: CDR1 MNHEY, CDR2 SVGAGI. CDR3 length equals 12 residues.

A remark on this clonotype: A much more abundant neighbour one base away suggests this may be a read error. J is TRBJ1-4 and V is TRBV18, with D possibly TRBD1 on 5 matching bases. This CDR3 comprises 15 residues. V lost 5 bases, J lost 4 bases, and 14 bases lay in between. CDR1 is KGHSH and CDR2 is LQKENI in the germline V gene. CDR3 amino acids: CASSFRDCYNEKLFF. As DNA, the CDR3 is TGTGCCAGCTCATTCCGGGACTGCTATAATGAAAAACTGTTTTTT.

Details on this clonotype: At one end the junction does not follow the germline gene, possibly because of a read error. The J gene is TRBJ2-2, the V gene TRBV27; 12 positions agree with TRBD1. CDR3 length: 14 amino acids. The germline V gene encodes CDR1 MNHEY and CDR2 SMNVEV (reference sequence). DNA for the CDR3: TGTGCCAGCAGTGGGACAGGGGGCACCGGGAAGCTGTTTTTT. It encodes CASSGTGGTGKLFF.

The V and J genes are TRBV20-1 and TRBJ2-5; TRBD1 might be the D (6 bases). The CDR3 length is 14 residues. The V gene lost 4 bases and the J gene lost 2 bases, with 14 bases spanning the gap. Germline CDR1 DFQATT, CDR2 SNEGSKA (reference sequence). The CDR3 nucleotides are TGCAGTGCTATACAGGGTACCTATCAAGAGACCCAGTACTTC. It specifies CSAIQGTYQETQYF.

In its sample, this clonotype was seen once. This chain's CDR3 is CSARDPPPGELYF. The CDR3 DNA is TGCAGTGCTAGAGATCCCCCACCTGGGGAGCTGTACTTC. The J gene is TRBJ2-5, the V gene TRBV20-1, with D maybe TRBD2 (5 bases). The CDR3 is made up of 13 amino acids. The V gene lost 0 bases and the J gene lost 13 bases, with 18 bases spanning the gap. Germline CDR1 and CDR2: DFQATT and SNEGSKA (reference sequence).

For the CDR3, the DNA is TGCGCCAGCAGATGGAGTTCGACTAGCACAGATACGCAGTATTTT. As protein: CASRWSSTSTDTQYF. The rearrangement uses TRBV5-1 and TRBJ2-3, with D unresolved. This CDR3 region has 15 residues. Germline V gives CDR1 SGHRS, CDR2 YFSETQ. Deletions cut 5 bases from V and 0 bases from J, with 13 bases between.

Remarks on this clonotype: The conserved closing phenylalanine or tryptophan is absent in this CDR3, likely reflecting a read error. J is TRBJ2-5 and V is TRBV28; D uncertain. CDR1 is MDHEN, CDR2 SYDVKM, per germline. CDR3 length: 15 residues. V was trimmed by 4 bases and J by 5 bases, leaving 17 bases between them. The DNA for the CDR3 is TGTGCCAGCAGTTCGACCACGACTGTGTCGGAGACCCAGTACCTC. It is translated as CASSSTTTVSETQYL.

This clonotype was seen more than once but under ten times. Germline and junction disagree at one end, which may indicate a read error. The chain is built from TRBV5-4 and TRBJ2-7, with TRBD1 matching 7 bases. This CDR3 region has 13 residues. Germline loops: CDR1 SGHNT, CDR2 YYREEE (reference sequence). CDR3 protein: CASSLTGAYERYF. The CDR3 nucleotides read TGTGCCAGCAGCTTGACAGGGGCCTACGAGCGGTACTTC.

The chain combines TRBV29-1 with TRBJ2-3, with TRBD1 matching 8 bases. Germline CDR1 reads SQVTM; CDR2 reads ANQGSEA. Germline trimming cut 4 bases from V and 3 bases from J; bases unmatched to any gene: 9. The CDR3 is 15 amino acids. CDR3 sequence: CSVGVDRVVTDTQYF. The CDR3 nucleotides are TGCAGCGTTGGCGTGGACAGGGTAGTTACAGATACGCAGTATTTT.

This clonotype was found a few times. The rearrangement links TRBV20-1 to TRBJ2-4, with D perhaps being TRBD1 or TRBD2 (5 bases each). The CDR3 is made up of 17 amino acids. V dropped 7 bases and J dropped 1 base, with 23 bases sitting between them. Germline lookup yields CDR1 DFQATT and CDR2 SNEGSKA (reference sequence). CDR3 residues: CSVLPVGPEGAKNIQYF. CDR3 DNA sequence: TGCAGTGTCCTCCCTGTCGGGCCCGAGGGGGCCAAAAACATTCAGTACTTC.

In this sample, this clonotype turned up a few times. Its ends do not fully match the called genes, so a read error is possible. CDR3 protein: CASSLEGLRAFF. The CDR3 DNA reads TGTGCCAGCAGCTTAGAGGGCCTTCGAGCTTTCTTT. The genes are TRBV12-3 or TRBV12-4 and TRBJ1-1, with D unresolved. This CDR3 spans 12 amino acids.

This clonotype was recorded at least ten times. The rearrangement uses TRBV5-1 and TRBJ2-1; TRBD2 agrees at 9 bases. Losses at the gene ends were 5 bases for V and 8 bases for J; bases not matched to a gene: 8. Germline CDR1 SGHRS, CDR2 YFSETQ. The CDR3 is 14 amino acids. CDR3 in amino acids: CASRIIAGDHEQFF. CDR3 coding DNA: TGCGCCAGCAGGATAATAGCGGGAGATCATGAGCAGTTCTTC.

This rearrangement joins TRBV4-1 to TRBJ2-2; D perhaps matches TRBD1 (5 bases). CDR1 is MGHRA, CDR2 YSYEKL, per germline. The CDR3 spans 19 residues. V was cut by 0 bases and J by 6 bases, with 23 bases left in between. CDR3 sequence: CASSQETARGRDGPGELFF. DNA of the CDR3: TGCGCCAGCAGCCAAGAGACCGCGCGCGGCAGGGATGGCCCCGGGGAGCTGTTTTTT.

The rearrangement links TRBV7-2 to TRBJ2-5; no definite D call. Germline-derived CDR1 and CDR2 are SGHTA and FQGNSA. The CDR3 spans 13 residues. V lost 5 bases, J lost 4 bases, and 11 bases lay in between. CDR3 coding DNA: TGTGCCAGCAGCCGCCCAGGTGGAGAGACCCAGTACTTC. Protein product: CASSRPGGETQYF. Full variable domain (rest looked up from reference TRBV7-2 and TRBJ2-5): GAGVSQSPSNKVTEKGKDVELRCDPISGHTALYWYRQSLGQGLEFLIYFQGNSAPDKSGLPSDRFSAERTGGSVSTLTIQRTQQEDSAVYLCASSRPGGETQYFGPGTRLLVL.

This chain links TRBV6-6 with TRBJ2-2; 8 positions agree with TRBD1. Germline trimming cut 5 bases from V and 7 bases from J; bases unmatched to any gene: 6. Germline loops: CDR1 MNHNY, CDR2 SVGAGI (reference sequence). This CDR3 has 14 residues. In nucleotides, the CDR3 is TGTGCCAGCAGTAAGACAGGGGATGTCGGGGAGCTGTTTTTT. Protein product: CASSKTGDVGELFF.

The chain uses TRBV7-2 and TRBJ2-7, with 9 positions matching TRBD2. CDR3 length: 17 amino acids. With V trimmed by 1 base and J by 2 bases, 9 bases remained unmatched. Germline V CDR1 and CDR2: SGHTA, FQGNSA. CDR3 sequence (DNA): TGTGCCAGCAGCTTAGGCATTCGGAGCGGGAGGACCTACGAGCAGTACTTC. Residues: CASSLGIRSGRTYEQYF. Based on the CDR3 plus reference TRBV7-2 and TRBJ2-7, the full variable domain is GAGVSQSPSNKVTEKGKDVELRCDPISGHTALYWYRQSLGQGLEFLIYFQGNSAPDKSGLPSDRFSAERTGGSVSTLTIQRTQQEDSAVYLCASSLGIRSGRTYEQYFGPGTRLTVT.

This rearrangement joins TRBV6-6 to TRBJ1-6; D gene uncertain. Germline CDR1 and CDR2: MNHNY and SVGAGI (reference sequence). This CDR3 is built from 14 residues. Trimming cost V 6 bases and J 6 bases, with 12 bases left between them. CDR3 amino acids: CASRPETLNSPLHF. DNA for the CDR3: TGTGCCAGCAGACCGGAAACACTTAATTCACCCCTCCACTTT.

This chain joins TRBV20-1 and TRBJ2-1; D assignment may be TRBD1 or TRBD2 (5 bases each). CDR3 length equals 15 residues. CDR1 is DFQATT and CDR2 is SNEGSKA in the germline V gene (reference sequence). Trimming pared 1 base from V and 3 bases from J, leaving 13 bases between. Written as DNA, the CDR3 is TGCAGTGCTAGAGTTAAGAGGGGCCTCTACAATGAGCAGTTCTTC. This codes for CSARVKRGLYNEQFF.

The chain uses TRBV6-2 or TRBV6-3 and TRBJ2-7, with TRBD2 identical over 7 bases. CDR1 is MNHEY and CDR2 is SVGEGT in the germline V gene. The junction had 2 bases not matched to a gene; V was cut back by 2 bases and J by 1 base. The CDR3 spans 14 residues. CDR3 DNA sequence: TGTGCCAGCAGTTACAGCGGGAATTCCTACGAGCAGTACTTC. It codes for CASSYSGNSYEQYF.

Ten or more counts support this clonotype. Sequence at one end of the junction differs from germline and may be a read error. The genes are TRBV12-3 or TRBV12-4 and TRBJ1-1, with D maybe TRBD1 (5 bases). There are 12 residues in the CDR3. The CDR3 region is CASSLGGAEAFF. In nucleotides, the CDR3 is TGTGCCAGCAGCTTAGGAGGGGCTGAAGCTTTCTTT.

This clonotype was observed a handful of times. V and J are TRBV5-1 and TRBJ1-1, with TRBD1 identical over 7 bases. CDR1 is SGHRS and CDR2 is YFSETQ in the germline V gene. V gave up 4 bases and J gave up 9 bases; unmatched junction bases: 9. This CDR3 is 13 amino acids long. The CDR3 DNA reads TGCGCCAGCAGCGGACTACAGGGGAGGCAAGCTTTCTTT. Its translation is CASSGLQGRQAFF. The variable domain in full, completed from reference TRBV5-1 and TRBJ1-1, reads KAGVTQTPRYLIKTRGQQVTLSCSPISGHRSVSWYQQTPGQGLQFLFEYFSETQRNKGNFPGRFSGRQFSNSRSEMNVSTLELGDSALYLCASSGLQGRQAFFGQGTRLTVV.

This chain joins TRBV24-1 and TRBJ2-1; 11 bases fit TRBD2. The CDR3 sequence is 16 residues long. Germline V lookup: CDR1 KGHDR, CDR2 SFDVKD. The V and J ends lost 6 bases and 5 bases, in that order; junction bases with no gene match: 8. The CDR3 nucleotides read TGTGCCACCAGTTTGGGTAGCGGGAGGGGGGACAATGAGCAGTTCTTC. Its translation is CATSLGSGRGDNEQFF.